Each of the 19 T cell receptor beta chains below was sequenced from the same sample in a study of T cell responses to AZD1222 COVID-19 vaccine (dated by TCRdb to 2020 to 2023). The meaning of the sample's time point label: baseline before first vaccination. The library was produced with the immunoSEQ multiplex PCR assay. TCRdb provides this immuneACCESS table in a form limited to in-frame rearrangements. Some clones are lacking; in checked studies, under half of them reflect an unresolved V gene, and why the rest are absent is not known. The sample table lists roughly 180,000 clones, 90% to 95% of them with a count of one. About 1.9% of the sample lies in the top ten. This sample comprised peripheral blood, obtained on day 0 of AZD1222 vaccination. The source of these receptors is an adult in good health.

The chain carries TRBV7-2 and TRBJ2-7, with 7 positions matching TRBD1. There are 15 residues in the CDR3. After removal of 3 bases from V and 1 base from J, the junction contained 6 bases not matched to a gene. CDR1 and CDR2 from the germline V gene are SGHTA and FQGNSA. The CDR3 region is CASSFGQVQSYEQYF. DNA for the CDR3: TGTGCCAGCAGCTTTGGACAGGTACAATCCTACGAGCAGTACTTC.

V usage is TRBV5-6 and J usage is TRBJ2-7, with 10 bases aligning to TRBD1. The V and J ends lost 2 bases and 5 bases, in that order; junction bases with no gene match: 10. The CDR3 contains 16 residues. Germline CDR1 and CDR2: SGHDT and YYEEEE. The CDR3 bases are TGTGCCAGCAGCTTTGTGGGACAGGGGCTGAACCACGAGCAGTACTTC. This translates into CASSFVGQGLNHEQYF.

V and J are TRBV5-1 and TRBJ2-1; TRBD2 aligns across 12 bases. CDR1 is SGHRS, CDR2 YFSETQ, per germline. The CDR3 extends over 15 amino acids. The V and J ends lost 7 bases and 4 bases, in that order; junction bases with no gene match: 6. In nucleotides, the CDR3 is TGCGCCAGCTCGACTAGCGGGGGAGATTACAATGAGCAGTTCTTC. Encoded protein: CASSTSGGDYNEQFF.

The J gene is TRBJ2-1, the V gene TRBV10-3; tentative D call: TRBD2 (6 bases). Germline CDR1 and CDR2: ENHRY and SYGVKD. The ends were cut back, 4 bases at V and 5 bases at J, with 30 bases in the middle. This CDR3 comprises 20 residues. Written as DNA, the CDR3 is TGTGCCATCAGTGTAGCGGACCTGACTACGGGACCACGGTGGGACAATGAGCAGTTCTTC. This encodes CAISVADLTTGPRWDNEQFF.

V is TRBV7-2 and J is TRBJ2-7; possible D gene TRBD2, 5 bases. V lost 3 bases to trimming and J lost 7 bases, with 10 bases between them. The CDR3 spans 12 residues. The germline V gene encodes CDR1 SGHTA and CDR2 FQGNSA. The CDR3 DNA follows: TGTGCCAGCAGCTTTACTACTAGGGAGCAGTACTTC. Translated: CASSFTTREQYF.

This chain links TRBV9 with TRBJ1-1; D remains ambiguous. This CDR3 region has 15 residues. Germline V gene lookup returns CDR1 SGDLS and CDR2 YYNGEE. V was cut by 0 bases and J by 4 bases, with 13 bases left in between. DNA for the CDR3: TGTGCCAGCAGCGTAGGCGCGGTCGTCGGCACTGAAGCTTTCTTT. The encoded protein is CASSVGAVVGTEAFF.

This clone showed up just a few times. The V call is TRBV6-5, the J call TRBJ1-1; D gene uncertain. V lost 6 bases to trimming and J lost 8 bases, with 16 bases between them. The CDR3 has 13 amino acids. CDR1 and CDR2 (germline): MNHEY, SVGAGI. For the CDR3, the DNA is TGTGCCAGCAGGCGGGTCCTATTCGAGGAAGCTTTCTTT. Its protein product is CASRRVLFEEAFF.

This chain joins TRBV28 and TRBJ2-7; 9 bases are shared with TRBD1. This CDR3 spans 14 amino acids. The V segment lost 7 bases and the J segment 7 bases; nucleotides outside the gene matches: 11. Germline V gene data show CDR1 as MDHEN and CDR2 as SYDVKM. In DNA form, the CDR3 reads TGTGCCAGCAATAAGGCGGGACAGGGAGAAGAGCAGTACTTC. It specifies CASNKAGQGEEQYF.

The chain is built from TRBV28 and TRBJ2-2; D might be TRBD2 (5 bases). CDR3 length: 16 residues. The V end was cut by 10 bases, the J end by 1 base, with 19 bases between. Germline V gene sequence: CDR1 MDHEN, CDR2 SYDVKM. CDR3 protein: CATLFAERKNTGELFF. CDR3 nucleotides: TGTGCCACCCTATTCGCGGAGCGGAAGAACACCGGGGAGCTGTTTTTT.

This sequence joins TRBV21-1 and TRBJ2-5. TRBV21-1 is noted as a pseudogene. This CDR3 spans 12 amino acids. The CDR3 DNA is TGTGCCACCCCGGATTACCAAGAGACCCAGTACTTC. As protein: CATPDYQETQYF.

The chain joins TRBV28 to TRBJ2-7; the D is unclear. The CDR3 is made up of 14 amino acids. V lost 6 bases to trimming and J lost 7 bases, with 19 bases between them. Germline loops: CDR1 MDHEN, CDR2 SYDVKM. The CDR3 here is CASSPPGSVWEQYF. Here the CDR3 DNA reads TGTGCCAGCAGCCCCCCTGGGTCGGTATGGGAGCAGTACTTC.

The rearrangement joins TRBV7-2 to TRBJ2-1; TRBD2 aligns across 13 bases. Germline V gene lookup returns CDR1 SGHTA and CDR2 FQGNSA. Losses at the gene ends were 5 bases for V and 4 bases for J; bases not matched to a gene: 5. The CDR3 consists of 16 residues. The CDR3 DNA is TGTGCCAGCAGCGTAGAGACTAGCGGGAGGTACAATGAGCAGTTCTTC. It is translated as CASSVETSGRYNEQFF.

This clone was detected a few times. The chain uses TRBV5-1 and TRBJ1-1; D uncertain. V lost 0 bases, J lost 3 bases, and 21 bases lay in between. The CDR3 sequence is 18 residues long. Germline CDR1 and CDR2: SGHRS and YFSETQ. Written as DNA, the CDR3 is TGCGCCAGCAGCTTGGTCCGAGGTTTTGGGGTATTGGACACTGAAGCTTTCTTT. It codes for CASSLVRGFGVLDTEAFF. The whole variable domain, filled in from reference TRBV5-1 and TRBJ1-1, reads KAGVTQTPRYLIKTRGQQVTLSCSPISGHRSVSWYQQTPGQGLQFLFEYFSETQRNKGNFPGRFSGRQFSNSRSEMNVSTLELGDSALYLCASSLVRGFGVLDTEAFFGQGTRLTVV.

This chain connects TRBV19 to TRBJ2-6; D ambiguous. The germline gives CDR1 LNHDA, CDR2 SQIVND (reference sequence). V lost 8 bases to trimming and J lost 2 bases, with 10 bases between them. The CDR3 runs 14 residues. CDR3: CASAWFPGANVLTF. The CDR3 DNA sequence: TGTGCCAGTGCGTGGTTCCCTGGGGCCAACGTCCTGACTTTC.

The CDR3 nucleotides read TGTGCCAGCAGTTTAAGCCCGTCTGGCGGTCTCGGGGGCTACACCTTC. Amino acid sequence: CASSLSPSGGLGGYTF. The chain has TRBV28 and TRBJ1-2; D gene ambiguous. V was shortened by 2 bases and J by 8 bases, with 21 bases between the two germline ends. Germline V gene data show CDR1 as MDHEN and CDR2 as SYDVKM. This CDR3 region has 16 residues.

The rearrangement uses TRBV7-2 and TRBJ1-2; 7 bases map to TRBD1. V shed 5 bases, J shed 8 bases, and the junction held 8 bases outside the gene matches. The CDR3 has 13 residues. Per the germline V gene, CDR1 is SGHTA and CDR2 is FQGNSA. CDR3 in amino acids: CASSRGGAKGYTF. The CDR3 DNA is TGTGCCAGCAGCCGAGGGGGCGCGAAAGGCTACACCTTC.

The chain links TRBV6-2 or TRBV6-3 to TRBJ1-2; 7 positions match TRBD1. The CDR3 extends over 16 amino acids. Germline-derived CDR1 and CDR2 are MNHEY and SVGEGT. The J segment lost 6 bases and the V segment lost 0 bases, leaving 10 bases of the junction unmatched. In DNA form, the CDR3 reads TGTGCCAGCAGTTACTCGGGGCTGACAGGGCGTGATGGCTACACCTTC. It is translated as CASSYSGLTGRDGYTF.

The chain joins TRBV7-2 to TRBJ1-2; D not certain. V shed 5 bases and J shed 6 bases, with 16 bases lying between them. The CDR3 spans 14 residues. The germline V gene has CDR1 SGHTA and CDR2 FQGNSA. The CDR3: CASSQILNGDGYTF. For the CDR3, the DNA is TGTGCCAGCAGCCAGATTTTGAACGGAGATGGCTACACCTTC.

This rearrangement joins TRBV28 to TRBJ1-1, with TRBD1 as a possible D gene (6 bases). The CDR3 extends over 12 amino acids. Trimming removed 5 bases at V and 9 bases at J, with 13 bases between. Germline CDR1 MDHEN, CDR2 SYDVKM. CDR3 bases: TGTGCCAGCAGTCCGAACAGGGAACAAGCTTTCTTT. Protein product: CASSPNREQAFF.